These T cell receptor beta chains were read from a single sample in a study of lymphopenia after photon versus proton radiotherapy. The repertoire was sequenced with immunoSEQ multiplex PCR; TCRdb's copy has only in-frame clones and lacks some. The repertoire holds around 15,000 clones, with 88% as singletons. Material: peripheral blood, obtained from a patient treated with proton-based radiotherapy. The receptors here all came from a woman aged 60-70 years with cholangiocarcinoma. Some clones in this sample may be carry-over from other donors' samples. Each CDR3 is given with its conserved first and last residue. D genes are given only for firm matches. The size entry is marked missing in some rows and otherwise reads once, few, many or a size class.

v_call	d_call	cdr3_length	j_call	clone_size	cdr3_nt	cdr3_aa
TRBV6-5	.	15	TRBJ1-1	.	TGTGCCAGCAGTTACTCGATGGCGGTGAACACTGAAGCTTTCTTT	CASSYSMAVNTEAFF
TRBV6-4	.	16	TRBJ2-2	.	TGTGCCAGCAGTGACCTTGGAGGCCCCAAAACCGGGGAGCTGTTTTTT	CASSDLGGPKTGELFF
TRBV9	.	15	TRBJ1-1	once	TGTGCCAGCAGCCTTAGCGGGGCTGTGAACACTGAAGCTTTCTTT	CASSLSGAVNTEAFF
TRBV7-9	TRBD2	14	TRBJ2-5	.	TGTGCCAGCAGCTGGACTAGCGGTTCAGAGACCCAGTACTTC	CASSWTSGSETQYF
TRBV2	.	15	TRBJ2-1	.	TGTGCCAGCAGTGAAAGGGCTAGCACTTACAATGAGCAGTTCTTC	CASSERASTYNEQFF
TRBV5-1	.	16	TRBJ2-2	.	TGCGCCAGCAGCTTGGAGCGTCAGGCAAACACCGGGGAGCTGTTTTTT	CASSLERQANTGELFF
TRBV7-8	.	13	TRBJ2-7	.	TGTGCCAGCAGCTTAGGGGGCCTCTACGAGCAGTACTTC	CASSLGGLYEQYF
TRBV27	.	13	TRBJ1-1	.	TGTGCCAGCAGTAGGGAGTACACTACTGAAGCTTTCTTT	CASSREYTTEAFF
TRBV5-6	.	13	TRBJ2-5	.	TGTGCCAGCAGCCCCGGGGGCCCGGGGGCCCAGTACTTC	CASSPGGPGAQYF
TRBV29-1	.	17	TRBJ2-3	.	TGCAGCGTTGAATATCTGAGGGAGGACACTAGCACAGATACGCAGTATTTT	CSVEYLREDTSTDTQYF
TRBV4-3	TRBD1	15	TRBJ1-4	.	TGCGCCAGCAGCTTACAGGGGCCACCCAATGAAAAACTGTTTTTT	CASSLQGPPNEKLFF
TRBV9	TRBD2	13	TRBJ2-5	.	TGTGCCAGCAGCGTAGACGGGGGGGAGACCCAGTACTTC	CASSVDGGETQYF
TRBV20-1	.	10	TRBJ2-3	.	TGCAGTGCTAATGGCCTCGGCGTCGCCTTT	CSANGLGVAF
TRBV27	TRBD1	14	TRBJ1-2	.	TGTGCCAGCAGAACCTCCGGGACAGGGGTTGGCTACACCTTC	CASRTSGTGVGYTF
TRBV27	.	15	TRBJ2-1	once	TGTGCCAGCAGTCCCCAGGGAGGATCCTACAATGAGCAGTTCTTC	CASSPQGGSYNEQFF
TRBV4-3	.	15	TRBJ2-7	.	TGCGCCAGCAGCCAAGAGAAGGACAGTGTCTACGAGCAGTACTTC	CASSQEKDSVYEQYF
TRBV18	TRBD1	17	TRBJ1-1	.	TGTGCCAGCTCACGACAAGCAGGGGGCGGAATGAACACTGAAGCTTTCTTT	CASSRQAGGGMNTEAFF
TRBV5-5	.	14	TRBJ1-2	.	TGTGCCAGCACCGGTCTGACCGCCATCTATGGCTACACCTTC	CASTGLTAIYGYTF
TRBV5-6	.	14	TRBJ2-1	once	TGTGCCAGCAGCTTGGAGGGGTTAGGGAATGAGCAGTTCTTC	CASSLEGLGNEQFF
TRBV7-8	TRBD2	16	TRBJ2-7	.	TGTGCCAGCAGCTTACTCAGCGGGAGGGCCTCATACGAGCAGTACTTC	CASSLLSGRASYEQYF
TRBV5-8	.	16	TRBJ1-5	.	TGTGCCAGCAGCTTGTTATTCTCGGGGCCCAATCAGCCCCAGCATTTT	CASSLLFSGPNQPQHF
TRBV19	.	17	TRBJ1-5	once	TGTGCCAGTAATCGGGGGGGAGCGGGATATAGCAATCAGCCCCAGCATTTT	CASNRGGAGYSNQPQHF
TRBV4-1	.	15	TRBJ2-7	.	TGCGCCAGCAGCCAGCCTGCAGGGCCGCGGTACGAGCAGTACTTC	CASSQPAGPRYEQYF
TRBV11-2	TRBD1	16	TRBJ2-6	.	TGTGCCAGCAGCGTAACGACAGGGACTGGGGCCAACGTCCTGACTTTC	CASSVTTGTGANVLTF
TRBV2	TRBD1	15	TRBJ1-6	.	TGTGCCAGGAAAAGGGACAGGGGTTATAATTCACCCCTCCACTTT	CARKRDRGYNSPLHF
TRBV7-8	.	15	TRBJ2-7	.	TGTGCCAGCAGCTTAGTCGGCGCAGTCTCCTACGAGCAGTACTTC	CASSLVGAVSYEQYF
TRBV7-3	.	14	TRBJ2-2	.	TGTGCCAGCAGCCCTACAGGGAACACCGGGGAGCTGTTTTTT	CASSPTGNTGELFF
TRBV5-1	.	14	TRBJ2-2	.	TGCGCCAGCGGCCGGGACGGAAGACCCGGGGAGCTGTTTTTT	CASGRDGRPGELFF
TRBV7-8	.	15	TRBJ2-7	few	TGTGCCAGCAGCTTAGCCGGGAGCGTCTCCTACGAGCAGTACTTC	CASSLAGSVSYEQYF
TRBV7-2	TRBD2	19	TRBJ2-4	.	TGTGCCAGCAGCTTATTGTCTAGCGGGAGGGCCGTAAACGAAAACATTCAGTACTTC	CASSLLSSGRAVNENIQYF
TRBV6-1	TRBD2	16	TRBJ2-3	.	TGTGCCAGCAGTGAAGGGACTAGCGGATACACAGATACGCAGTATTTT	CASSEGTSGYTDTQYF
TRBV27	.	14	TRBJ2-5	.	TGTGCCAGCAGTTTCAGGGCTAGCCAAGAGACCCAGTACTTC	CASSFRASQETQYF